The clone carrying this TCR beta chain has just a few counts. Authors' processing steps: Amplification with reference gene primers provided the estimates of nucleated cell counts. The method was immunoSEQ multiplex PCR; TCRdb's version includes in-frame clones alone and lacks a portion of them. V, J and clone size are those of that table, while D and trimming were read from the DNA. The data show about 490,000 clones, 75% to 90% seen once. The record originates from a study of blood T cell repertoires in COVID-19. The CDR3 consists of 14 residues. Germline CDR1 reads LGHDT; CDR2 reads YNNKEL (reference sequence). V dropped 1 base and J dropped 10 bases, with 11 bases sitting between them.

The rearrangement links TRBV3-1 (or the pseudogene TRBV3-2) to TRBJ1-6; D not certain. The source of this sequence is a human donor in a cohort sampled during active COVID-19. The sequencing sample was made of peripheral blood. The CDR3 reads CASSQGEGRSPLHF. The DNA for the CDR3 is TGTGCCAGCAGCCAAGGGGAGGGAAGGTCACCCCTCCACTTT.